These T cell receptor beta chains were read from a single sample in a study of T cell responses to AZD1222 COVID-19 vaccine. Data came from immunoSEQ multiplex PCR; TCRdb stores just in-frame clones and leaves some out. The table has some 120,000 clones, roughly nine tenths seen once. The source material was peripheral blood, sampled on day 0 of AZD1222 vaccination. The receptors come from an adult in good health. CDR3s include the opening cysteine and the closing phenylalanine or tryptophan. Each record gives: V gene, clone size, D gene, J gene, CDR3 DNA, CDR3 protein. The D gene is left open where the match is weak. The size field is filled for only some rows; it gives once, few, many or a size class.

>TRBV24-1|NA|NA|TRBJ2-7
TGTGCCACCAGTGATTTGCGTCTAGCAGCCCGCGAGCAGTACTTC
CATSDLRLAAREQYF
>TRBV19|once|NA|TRBJ1-5
TGTGCCAGTAGTCCACTGACGAGCAATCAGCCCCAGCATTTT
CASSPLTSNQPQHF
>TRBV25-1|NA|NA|TRBJ1-5
TGTGCCAGCAGTGAATTAAAGGAGATTAGCAATCAGCCCCAGCATTTT
CASSELKEISNQPQHF
>TRBV3-1/TRBV3-2|NA|TRBD2|TRBJ2-2
TGTGCCAGCAGCCAAGGTCCAGCGGGAGCCGGGGAGCTGTTTTTT
CASSQGPAGAGELFF
>TRBV11-3|NA|TRBD2|TRBJ2-3
TGTGCCAGCAGCTTTCTGACTAGCGGATGGATGTATTTT
CASSFLTSGWMYF
>TRBV27|NA|NA|TRBJ2-2
TGTGCCAGCACGCGTTCGGATTCGACCGGGGAGCTGTTTTTT
CASTRSDSTGELFF
>TRBV6-5|once|NA|TRBJ2-7
TGTGCCAGCAGCAGACAAGGATGGGGCGAGCAGTACTTC
CASSRQGWGEQYF
>TRBV11-1|NA|NA|TRBJ1-2
TGTGCCAGCAGCGTGAGCGGTTTCTATGGCTACACCTTC
CASSVSGFYGYTF
>TRBV24-1|once|TRBD1|TRBJ1-3
TGTGCCACCAGTGATTTAGAGGACAGGGTTCTTTCTGGAAACACCATATATTTT
CATSDLEDRVLSGNTIYF
>TRBV19|NA|NA|TRBJ2-4
TGTGCCAGTAGTGAGGATCTTAACATTCAGTACTTC
CASSEDLNIQYF
>TRBV3-1/TRBV3-2|NA|NA|TRBJ2-7
TGTGCCAGCAGCCCCTCTGGAATAAACGAGCAGTACTTC
CASSPSGINEQYF
>TRBV28|NA|NA|TRBJ2-7
TGTGCCAGCAGTCCCCAAGTAGGCGAGCAGTACTTC
CASSPQVGEQYF
>TRBV5-4|NA|NA|TRBJ1-1
TGTGCCAGCAGCTTGACCCCGCGCAGGGTGAACACTGAAGCTTTCTTT
CASSLTPRRVNTEAFF
>TRBV19|NA|TRBD1|TRBJ2-7
TGTGCCAGTAGTCCGGACAGGTGGTCCCCCTACGAGCAGTACTTC
CASSPDRWSPYEQYF
>TRBV11-2|NA|NA|TRBJ2-1
TGTGCCAGCAGCTCACCCCAGCTTTTGCCCTACAATGAGCAGTTCTTC
CASSSPQLLPYNEQFF
>TRBV11-2|NA|TRBD1|TRBJ1-3
TGTGCCAGCACCACTTTGAGGACAGGTGGCTCTGGAAACACCATATATTTT
CASTTLRTGGSGNTIYF
>TRBV3-1/TRBV3-2|NA|NA|TRBJ2-1
TGTGCCAGCAGCCCTCCGGGGGCAAGCTCCTACAATGAGCAGTTCTTC
CASSPPGASSYNEQFF
>TRBV7-9|NA|NA|TRBJ2-1
TGTGCCAGCAGCTCCTTGAAGGGGACATACAATGAGCAGTTCTTC
CASSSLKGTYNEQFF
>TRBV6-4|NA|NA|TRBJ1-2
TGTGCCAGCAGACCTCCGGGACATGCGATGGGCTACACCTTC
CASRPPGHAMGYTF
>TRBV19|NA|NA|TRBJ1-4
TGTGCCAGTAGCCCGACAGCAACTAATGAAAAACTGTTTTTT
CASSPTATNEKLFF
>TRBV19|NA|NA|TRBJ2-7
TGTGCCAGTAGTATCGCCACTAGTAGTTACGAGCAGTACTTC
CASSIATSSYEQYF
>TRBV11-2|NA|TRBD1|TRBJ2-7
TGTGCCAGCAGCCAGGACAGGCCCCAGGGCTACGAGCAGTACTTC
CASSQDRPQGYEQYF
>TRBV12-3/TRBV12-4|NA|NA|TRBJ2-1
TGTGCCAGCACATTGCGGGGTCGGGATGAGCAGTTCTTC
CASTLRGRDEQFF
>TRBV7-7|NA|NA|TRBJ2-5
TGTGCTAGCAGCTTACAGCGGCAAGAGACCCAGTACTTC
CASSLQRQETQYF
>TRBV9|NA|TRBD1|TRBJ1-4
TGTGCCAGCAGCGGGACCCCTCTAGGGACAGGGGATGAAAAACTGTTTTTT
CASSGTPLGTGDEKLFF
>TRBV5-1|NA|NA|TRBJ1-3
TGCGCCAGCAGCTTGGGTTTCGGCCACTCTGGAAACACCATATATTTT
CASSLGFGHSGNTIYF
>TRBV11-2|NA|TRBD2|TRBJ2-7
TGTGCCAGCAGCTTAGGGGCGGGGGGCCATTCCTACGAGCAGTACTTC
CASSLGAGGHSYEQYF
>TRBV29-1|NA|NA|TRBJ2-1
TGCAGCGTTGGCCGGAGTAGCGAGTACAATGAGCAGTTCTTC
CSVGRSSEYNEQFF
>TRBV5-4|NA|NA|TRBJ2-3
TGTGCCAGCAGTCCCCTCCGGGACACAGATACGCAGTATTTT
CASSPLRDTDTQYF
>TRBV11-1|NA|NA|TRBJ2-7
TGTGCCAGCAGCTTATTGGCTAGTGGCCCCTACGAGCAGTACTTC
CASSLLASGPYEQYF
>TRBV9|NA|TRBD1|TRBJ1-2
TGTGCCAGCAGCTCAAGCGGACAGGGGATAGGCTACACCTTC
CASSSSGQGIGYTF
>TRBV5-1|NA|NA|TRBJ2-5
TGCGCCAGCAGCTTTCACAGACAAGAGACCCAGTACTTC
CASSFHRQETQYF
>TRBV18|NA|TRBD1|TRBJ2-7
TGTGCCAGCTCATCAGACAGGGGGCACTCCTACGAGCAGTACTTC
CASSSDRGHSYEQYF
>TRBV7-2|NA|TRBD1|TRBJ2-1
TGTGCCAGCAGCTTTATCCTCGGGACAGGGGGCCGTAATGAGCAGTTCTTC
CASSFILGTGGRNEQFF
>TRBV9|NA|NA|TRBJ2-7
TGTGCCAGCAGCGTAACAGCCCCGGGGGAGCAGTACTTC
CASSVTAPGEQYF
>TRBV6-5|NA|NA|TRBJ2-5
TGTGCCAGCAGCCCCCAGGGTTTTGGACAAGAGACCCAGTACTTC
CASSPQGFGQETQYF
>TRBV28|NA|NA|TRBJ2-3
TGTGCCAGCAGTTTCTCTCGGAGGAGCACAGATACGCAGTATTTT
CASSFSRRSTDTQYF
>TRBV28|NA|NA|TRBJ1-4
TGTGCCAGCACCCGGCCCCCAGGGGAGGGTGAAAAACTGTTTTTT
CASTRPPGEGEKLFF
>TRBV12-3/TRBV12-4|NA|NA|TRBJ2-3
TGTGCCAGCAGACCAGACCAGAGAGATACGCAGTATTTT
CASRPDQRDTQYF
>TRBV7-6|NA|NA|TRBJ2-2
TGTGCCAGCAGCCCAGGGACAATTAACACCGGGGAGCTGTTTTTT
CASSPGTINTGELFF
>TRBV7-2|NA|TRBD1|TRBJ1-3
TGTGCCAGCAGCTCCGGGACAGGTGGAAACACCATATATTTT
CASSSGTGGNTIYF
>TRBV9|NA|TRBD2|TRBJ2-3
TGTGCCAGCAGCGTAGGTTCAAGCGGGGGCCCTCCTCGGACCACAGATACGCAGTATTTT
CASSVGSSGGPPRTTDTQYF
>TRBV11-2|NA|TRBD2|TRBJ2-5
TGTGCCAGCAGCTTAGTTTCGGGGGGGCCAGGGGAGACCCAGTACTTC
CASSLVSGGPGETQYF
>TRBV10-3|NA|NA|TRBJ1-1
TGTGCCATCAGCTTGACAGGAACTGAAGCTTTCTTT
CAISLTGTEAFF